These 14 T cell receptor beta chains share one sample of origin, sequenced in a study of identical twins. TCRdb re-called the 5' RACE reads with MiXCR, one entry per CDR3 protein. The table has under 300,000 distinct CDR3 sequences, roughly 12% seen once. This sample also belongs to another study, concerning yellow fever vaccine responses in identical twins.

The sample was memory (CD45RO+) T cells sorted from blood. Every receptor here comes from a young woman in good health.

This clonotype was seen at least ten times. This chain joins TRBV7-3 and TRBJ1-1, with a tentative D call TRBD1 (5 bases). The CDR3 loop spans 13 amino acids. Germline assignment: CDR1 SGHTA and CDR2 FQGTGA. V lost 5 bases, J lost 3 bases, and 10 bases lay in between. Here the CDR3 reads CASSADSYTEAFF. The CDR3 bases are TGTGCCAGCAGCGCAGACAGCTACACTGAAGCTTTCTTT.

This clonotype was detected many times. This chain links TRBV5-1 with TRBJ1-1; TRBD1 might be the D (5 bases). Per the germline V gene, CDR1 is SGHRS and CDR2 is YFSETQ. There are 14 residues in the CDR3. V lost 4 bases, J lost 1 base, and 11 bases lay in between. Here the CDR3 DNA reads TGCGCCAGCAGCAGGGGACCTGGGAACACTGAAGCTTTCTTT. Amino acid sequence: CASSRGPGNTEAFF. The entire variable domain, with the rest obtained from reference TRBV5-1 and TRBJ1-1, is as follows: KAGVTQTPRYLIKTRGQQVTLSCSPISGHRSVSWYQQTPGQGLQFLFEYFSETQRNKGNFPGRFSGRQFSNSRSEMNVSTLELGDSALYLCASSRGPGNTEAFFGQGTRLTVV.

By frequency in the sample, this clonotype is medium-sized. The rearrangement uses TRBV12-3 or TRBV12-4 and TRBJ2-2; weak D call: TRBD2 (5 bases). Trimming cost V 6 bases and J 1 base, with 12 bases left between them. CDR3 size: 15 residues. The CDR3 DNA reads TGTGCCAGCAGCCCGCGGGCCCAGAACACCGGGGAGCTGTTTTTT. Translating gives CASSPRAQNTGELFF.

This clonotype was seen more than once but under ten times. This chain connects TRBV20-1 to TRBJ2-1; TRBD2 aligns across 9 bases. CDR1 DFQATT and CDR2 SNEGSKA come from the germline V gene (reference sequence). This CDR3 region has 14 residues. V shed 3 bases, J shed 3 bases, and the junction held 3 bases outside the gene matches. The CDR3 DNA reads TGCAGTGCTAGTAGCGGGAGCGGCTACAATGAGCAGTTCTTC. This encodes CSASSGSGYNEQFF.

There are a few counts of this clonotype. The chain carries TRBV5-1 and TRBJ2-3; 10 bases agree with TRBD2. The CDR3 totals 16 residues. The V gene's germline CDR1 is SGHRS and CDR2 YFSETQ. The V gene end was trimmed by 0 bases and the J gene end by 4 bases; junction bases not matched to a gene: 5. The CDR3, as DNA: TGCGCCAGCAGCTTGGCCCTAGCGGGAGTGGCAGATACGCAGTATTTT. Translating it yields CASSLALAGVADTQYF.

The chain recombines TRBV11-3 with TRBJ2-2; 7 nucleotides line up with TRBD1. Germline-derived CDR1 and CDR2 are SGHNT and YENEEA. V lost 1 base, J lost 7 bases, and 6 bases stayed unmatched. The CDR3 consists of 15 residues. The chain's CDR3 is CASSLVQGQNGELFF. In DNA, the CDR3 is TGTGCCAGCAGCTTAGTACAGGGGCAGAACGGGGAGCTGTTTTTT.

V gene TRBV11-2 combines with J gene TRBJ2-7; D unresolved. The CDR3 has 13 residues. Germline loops: CDR1 SGHAT, CDR2 FQNNGV. V dropped 2 bases and J dropped 3 bases, with 8 bases sitting between them. CDR3 sequence (DNA): TGTGCCAGCAGCTTACCTGAGGTCTACGAGCAGTACTTC. Its translation: CASSLPEVYEQYF.

This clonotype occurred once. J is TRBJ2-5 and V is TRBV7-2; TRBD2 matches at 13 bases. Looked up from germline, CDR1 is SGHTA and CDR2 is FQGNSA. V gave up 4 bases and J gave up 1 base; unmatched junction bases: 3. The CDR3 is 16 residues long. Here the CDR3 reads CASSSLAGGLQETQYF. The CDR3 region has the DNA TGTGCCAGCAGCTCACTAGCGGGGGGGCTCCAAGAGACCCAGTACTTC.

The V call is TRBV3-1, the J call TRBJ2-1; TRBD1 matches at 9 bases. From germline, CDR1 is LGHDT and CDR2 YNNKEL (reference sequence). The CDR3 is 13 amino acids. V gave up 7 bases and J gave up 6 bases; unmatched junction bases: 4. CDR3 in amino acids: CASTDRGSNEQFF. CDR3 in DNA: TGTGCCAGCACGGACAGGGGTTCCAATGAGCAGTTCTTC.

There are many counts of this clonotype. The J gene is TRBJ2-7, the V gene TRBV29-1; D unclear. Germline V gives CDR1 SQVTM, CDR2 ANQGSEA. CDR3 length: 12 residues. V was clipped by 4 bases and J by 1 base, with 8 bases between them. CDR3 loop: CSVVVFSYEQYF. The CDR3 coding sequence is TGCAGCGTTGTCGTCTTTTCCTACGAGCAGTACTTC.

Many counts were recorded for this clonotype. The chain is built from TRBV9 and TRBJ2-1, with 7 positions matching TRBD1. With 0 bases clipped from V and 9 bases from J, the junction kept 6 bases outside the gene matches. The CDR3 has 14 residues. Germline CDR1 SGDLS, CDR2 YYNGEE. CDR3 in DNA: TGTGCCAGCAGCGTAGCCGACAGGGTCGGTGAGCAGTTCTTC. It translates to CASSVADRVGEQFF.

The V and J genes are TRBV3-1 and TRBJ1-2; 8 nucleotides align to TRBD1. In germline, CDR1 is LGHDT, CDR2 YNNKEL (reference sequence). Germline trimming cut 4 bases from V and 3 bases from J; bases unmatched to any gene: 7. This CDR3 is built from 15 residues. The CDR3 bases are TGTGCCAGCAGCCCAGGACAGGGCTATGACTATGGCTACACCTTC. Translated, it gives CASSPGQGYDYGYTF.

The chain carries TRBV5-1 and TRBJ2-7, with D hard to call. Trimming stripped 0 bases from V and 6 bases from J, with 13 bases between. The CDR3 runs 14 residues. The germline CDR1 and CDR2 sequences are SGHRS and YFSETQ. This CDR3 reads CASSLEFGLGEQYF. CDR3 sequence (DNA): TGCGCCAGCAGCTTGGAGTTCGGGTTGGGCGAGCAGTACTTC. Full variable domain (missing parts from reference TRBV5-1 and TRBJ2-7): KAGVTQTPRYLIKTRGQQVTLSCSPISGHRSVSWYQQTPGQGLQFLFEYFSETQRNKGNFPGRFSGRQFSNSRSEMNVSTLELGDSALYLCASSLEFGLGEQYFGPGTRLTVT.

The chain uses TRBV5-1 and TRBJ2-5; D remains unclear. The CDR3 has 13 residues. The V gene's germline CDR1 is SGHRS and CDR2 YFSETQ. Trimming took 7 bases from V and 0 from J, leaving 10 bases between them. CDR3 protein: CASSLLYQETQYF. Written as DNA, the CDR3 is TGCGCCAGCTCCCTTTTGTACCAAGAGACCCAGTACTTC.